One sample yielded the 30 T cell receptor beta chains listed below, sequenced in a study of blood T cell repertoires in COVID-19. The assay was immunoSEQ multiplex PCR, and TCRdb's table has in-frame clones only and misses some. The data contain under 500,000 clones, around 87% of them singletons. Specimen: PBMCs or T cells enriched from blood (not recorded which). Receptor source: a man aged 25 to 40 who had recovered from COVID-19.

The chain recombines TRBV6-5 with TRBJ2-2; 12 bases are a match to TRBD2. The trim removed 6 bases at V and 9 bases at J, leaving 8 bases unmatched. This CDR3 comprises 15 residues. CDR1 is MNHEY and CDR2 is SVGAGI in the germline V gene. CDR3 sequence: CASRGGTSGPRELFF. In DNA, the CDR3 is TGTGCCAGCAGAGGTGGGACTAGCGGGCCGAGGGAGCTGTTTTTT.

This sequence joins TRBV5-6 and TRBJ2-3; D ambiguous. This CDR3 has 12 amino acids. V shed 4 bases and J shed 4 bases, with 7 bases lying between them. Germline values: CDR1 SGHDT, CDR2 YYEEEE. The CDR3 nucleotides read TGTGCCAGCAGCCTCTACGCAGATACGCAGTATTTT. It yields the protein CASSLYADTQYF.

The gene calls are TRBV7-9 and TRBJ1-4, with TRBD1 matching 8 bases. Germline CDR1 SEHNR, CDR2 FQNEAQ (reference sequence). V lost 0 bases to trimming and J lost 3 bases; unmatched junction nucleotides: 6. The CDR3 consists of 17 residues. CDR3 amino acids: CASSLARGPRANEKLFF. In DNA, the CDR3 is TGTGCCAGCAGCTTAGCCAGGGGGCCGCGGGCTAATGAAAAACTGTTTTTT.

The chain combines TRBV27 with TRBJ2-3; 8 bases are shared with TRBD2. Germline V CDR1 and CDR2: MNHEY, SMNVEV (reference sequence). Losses at the gene ends were 5 bases for V and 3 bases for J; bases not matched to a gene: 10. The CDR3 length is 16 residues. The CDR3 DNA reads as TGTGCCAGCAGTCACCCAGCGGGAGATGTTACAGATACGCAGTATTTT. Translation: CASSHPAGDVTDTQYF.

The J gene is TRBJ2-7, the V gene TRBV19; the D gene is possibly TRBD1 (6 bases). V gave up 6 bases and J gave up 1 base, with 22 bases separating them. The germline V gene encodes CDR1 LNHDA and CDR2 SQIVND (reference sequence). The CDR3 is 17 residues long. Here the CDR3 reads CASSFRYPGQGSYEQYF. CDR3 nucleotides: TGTGCCAGTAGCTTCAGATACCCGGGACAAGGATCCTACGAGCAGTACTTC.

V gene TRBV5-1 combines with J gene TRBJ1-2, with D perhaps TRBD1 (5 bases). This CDR3 comprises 17 residues. Germline V lookup: CDR1 SGHRS, CDR2 YFSETQ. The V end was cut by 4 bases, the J end by 1 base, with 20 bases between. CDR3 nucleotides: TGCGCCAGCAGCAATGGCAACGACAGAACTTTTAACTATGGCTACACCTTC. This codes for CASSNGNDRTFNYGYTF. Complete variable domain (other parts from reference TRBV5-1 and TRBJ1-2): KAGVTQTPRYLIKTRGQQVTLSCSPISGHRSVSWYQQTPGQGLQFLFEYFSETQRNKGNFPGRFSGRQFSNSRSEMNVSTLELGDSALYLCASSNGNDRTFNYGYTFGSGTRLTVV.

This chain uses TRBV15 with TRBJ1-1, with 10 bases fitting TRBD1. Trimming at V came to 0 bases and at J to 5 bases, leaving 12 bases not matched to a gene. The V gene's germline CDR1 is LNHNV and CDR2 YYDKDF (reference sequence). The CDR3 is 18 amino acids. The CDR3 spells CATSREEGTGDGWTEAFF. CDR3 sequence (DNA): TGTGCCACCAGCAGAGAGGAAGGGACAGGGGACGGTTGGACTGAAGCTTTCTTT. Full variable domain (rest looked up from reference TRBV15 and TRBJ1-1): DAMVIQNPRYQVTQFGKPVTLSCSQTLNHNVMYWYQQKSSQAPKLLFHYYDKDFNNEADTPDNFQSRRPNTSFCFLDIRSPGLGDTAMYLCATSREEGTGDGWTEAFFGQGTRLTVV.

This sequence joins TRBV19 and TRBJ1-5; D remains ambiguous. The germline gives CDR1 LNHDA, CDR2 SQIVND (reference sequence). Trimming removed 5 bases from V and 0 bases from J, with 11 bases in between. The CDR3 runs to 15 residues. The CDR3 is CASSASGSSNQPQHF. The CDR3 nucleotides read TGTGCCAGTAGTGCCTCCGGGTCTAGCAATCAGCCCCAGCATTTT.

The chain carries TRBV6-5 and TRBJ1-2; 11 bases are shared with TRBD1. The germline gives CDR1 MNHEY, CDR2 SVGAGI. The junction had 6 bases not matched to a gene; V was cut back by 6 bases and J by 3 bases. CDR3 length: 15 residues. The chain's CDR3 is CASSGQGAGDYGYTF. DNA for the CDR3: TGTGCCAGCAGCGGACAGGGGGCGGGGGACTATGGCTACACCTTC.

The chain employs TRBV12-3 or TRBV12-4 and TRBJ1-2, with D hard to call. This CDR3 has 11 amino acids. V lost 5 bases to trimming and J lost 1 base, with 2 bases between them. CDR3 region: CASSLNYGYTF. CDR3 bases: TGTGCCAGCAGTCTTAACTATGGCTACACCTTC.

The chain has TRBV19 and TRBJ1-2; D is perhaps TRBD1 (6 bases). V lost 6 bases and J 1 base, leaving 18 bases between the germline ends. CDR3 length: 16 residues. Germline lookup yields CDR1 LNHDA and CDR2 SQIVND (reference sequence). The CDR3 reads CASRLKGGLYNYGYTF. Written as DNA, the CDR3 is TGTGCCAGTAGACTCAAGGGGGGGCTTTATAACTATGGCTACACCTTC.

V is TRBV3-1 (or the pseudogene TRBV3-2) and J is TRBJ2-7; 7 positions agree with TRBD2. This CDR3 spans 14 amino acids. The V and J ends lost 6 bases and 2 bases, in that order; junction bases with no gene match: 7. Per the germline V gene, CDR1 is LGHDT and CDR2 is YNNKEL (reference sequence). Here the CDR3 reads CASRVSGGAYEQYF. CDR3 DNA: TGTGCCAGCAGGGTCAGTGGGGGGGCCTACGAGCAGTACTTC.

This clone was observed a handful of times. The chain uses TRBV29-1 and TRBJ1-1; perhaps TRBD1 as D (6 bases). The CDR3 has 15 residues. V was shortened by 2 bases and J by 0 bases, with 13 bases between the two germline ends. Germline V gene lookup returns CDR1 SQVTM and CDR2 ANQGSEA. This CDR3 is CSVEMLTGMNTEAFF. The CDR3 bases are TGCAGCGTTGAAATGTTAACAGGGATGAACACTGAAGCTTTCTTT.

The V gene is TRBV7-3, the J gene TRBJ2-5, with 9 bases identical to TRBD1. The CDR3 spans 15 residues. V gave up 4 bases and J gave up 5 bases; unmatched junction bases: 8. Germline V gene lookup returns CDR1 SGHTA and CDR2 FQGTGA. The CDR3 sequence: CASSSGQGSGETQYF. For the CDR3, the DNA is TGTGCCAGCAGCTCCGGACAGGGGAGTGGCGAGACCCAGTACTTC.

The genes are TRBV15 and TRBJ1-1; the match to TRBD1 covers 7 bases. The V gene's germline CDR1 is LNHNV and CDR2 YYDKDF (reference sequence). The CDR3 runs 14 residues. Trimming cost V 4 bases and J 1 base; bases outside gene matches: 3. CDR3 sequence (DNA): TGTGCCACCAGCATGGACAGGCCGAACACTGAAGCTTTCTTT. It encodes CATSMDRPNTEAFF.

This clone was seen just once. The V and J genes are TRBV24-1 and TRBJ2-2; tentatively, D is TRBD2 (5 bases). The CDR3 runs to 16 residues. V lost 3 bases and J lost 4, with 14 bases in between. CDR1 and CDR2 (germline): KGHDR, SFDVKD. The CDR3 nucleotides read TGTGCCACCAGTGATGCCGGTGAGGGAGTCACCGGGGAGCTGTTTTTT. Its translation: CATSDAGEGVTGELFF.

This clone was recorded only once. The V and J genes are TRBV19 and TRBJ1-5; D perhaps matches TRBD1 (5 bases). Germline values: CDR1 LNHDA, CDR2 SQIVND (reference sequence). The V end lost 7 bases, the J end lost 6 bases, and 16 bases lay between the germline ends. This CDR3 is 14 amino acids long. CDR3 sequence: CASITQGAGQPQHF. CDR3 sequence (DNA): TGTGCCAGTATTACGCAAGGGGCTGGTCAGCCCCAGCATTTT.

The rearrangement uses TRBV6-5 and TRBJ1-1; 9 bases align to TRBD1. CDR1 and CDR2 from the germline V gene are MNHEY and SVGAGI. There are 15 residues in the CDR3. The ends lost 2 bases at V and 3 bases at J; junction bases unmatched: 4. In DNA form, the CDR3 reads TGTGCCAGCAGTTACCGGAACAGGGGGCACACTGAAGCTTTCTTT. It encodes CASSYRNRGHTEAFF.

The chain links TRBV24-1 to TRBJ2-3; weak D call: TRBD2 (5 bases). The germline V gene has CDR1 KGHDR and CDR2 SFDVKD. V gave up 5 bases and J gave up 1 base, with 12 bases separating them. This CDR3 contains 15 residues. CDR3 residues: CATSAVEGGTDTQYF. In DNA, the CDR3 is TGTGCCACCAGTGCGGTCGAGGGAGGCACAGATACGCAGTATTTT.

The V call is TRBV4-2, the J call TRBJ2-1; D is perhaps TRBD2 (6 bases). V gave up 1 base and J gave up 2 bases, with 15 bases separating them. The CDR3 length is 17 residues. Germline CDR1 is LGHNA and CDR2 is YNFKEQ. The CDR3 protein is CASSQVPWRGPYNEQFF. The CDR3 coding sequence is TGTGCCAGCAGCCAAGTCCCCTGGCGGGGCCCCTACAATGAGCAGTTCTTC.

As regards this clone: The sample holds other DNA sequences that translate to the same CDR3. V and J are TRBV4-1 and TRBJ1-2; tentative D call: TRBD1 (5 bases). CDR1 and CDR2 (germline): MGHRA, YSYEKL. This CDR3 region has 14 residues. V was trimmed by 0 bases and J by 5 bases, leaving 10 bases between them. The CDR3 DNA sequence: TGCGCCAGCAGCCAAGATCGCGGGGGATATGGCTACACCTTC. Protein: CASSQDRGGYGYTF.

The V call is TRBV29-1, the J call TRBJ2-3; D is perhaps TRBD1 (6 bases). This CDR3 has 15 amino acids. V lost 6 bases, J lost 1 base, and 17 bases lay in between. Germline V gene lookup returns CDR1 SQVTM and CDR2 ANQGSEA. The CDR3 loop reads CSVIMGAGGTDTQYF. The CDR3 coding sequence is TGCAGCGTGATAATGGGGGCAGGGGGCACAGATACGCAGTATTTT.

The rearrangement links TRBV28 to TRBJ2-1; 7 bases line up with TRBD2. Trimming at V came to 3 bases and at J to 5 bases, leaving 7 bases not matched to a gene. Germline V gene sequence: CDR1 MDHEN, CDR2 SYDVKM. The CDR3 runs to 15 residues. The CDR3 DNA follows: TGTGCCAGCAGTTTCTCGGCACTAGCGAACAATGAGCAGTTCTTC. The encoded protein is CASSFSALANNEQFF.

This chain joins TRBV21-1 and TRBJ2-6; the table's D call of TRBD2 was not tested on the DNA. TRBV21-1 is reported as a pseudogene. The CDR3 sequence is 14 residues long. CDR3 sequence reads: CASSSGSGANVLTF. DNA of the CDR3: TGTGCCAGCAGCTCGGGCTCTGGGGCCAACGTCCTGACTTTC.

The rearrangement joins TRBV9 to TRBJ2-2; D gene ambiguous. V gave up 0 bases and J gave up 2 bases, with 8 bases separating them. Germline V CDR1 and CDR2: SGDLS, YYNGEE. This CDR3 spans 15 amino acids. The CDR3 loop reads CASSVGGGNTGELFF. CDR3 sequence (DNA): TGTGCCAGCAGCGTAGGAGGCGGAAACACCGGGGAGCTGTTTTTT.

This chain joins TRBV19 and TRBJ2-6; D is undetermined. V was shortened by 5 bases and J by 0 bases, with 14 bases between the two germline ends. This CDR3 spans 17 amino acids. Germline values: CDR1 LNHDA, CDR2 SQIVND (reference sequence). CDR3 bases: TGTGCCAGTAGTCGATCGGGTGTAAGCTCTGGGGCCAACGTCCTGACTTTC. It yields the protein CASSRSGVSSGANVLTF.

The genes are TRBV19 and TRBJ2-5; tentatively, D is TRBD1 (7 bases). Trimming took 6 bases from V and 4 from J, leaving 12 bases between them. Germline V CDR1 and CDR2: LNHDA, SQIVND (reference sequence). The CDR3 spans 13 residues. CDR3 region: CASSRQGGETQYF. DNA of the CDR3: TGTGCCAGTAGCAGACAGGGAGGAGAGACCCAGTACTTC.

The chain's CDR3 is CASSPTGGAGEAFF. CDR3 nucleotides: TGCGCCAGCAGCCCTACAGGGGGGGCGGGTGAAGCTTTCTTT. The chain combines TRBV5-1 with TRBJ1-1; 8 bases match TRBD1. This CDR3 is built from 14 residues. Germline CDR1 is SGHRS and CDR2 is YFSETQ. V shed 4 bases and J 7 bases; nucleotides not matched to a gene: 9.

The chain combines TRBV4-2 with TRBJ2-1; D gene uncertain. The ends were cut back, 1 base at V and 0 bases at J, with 7 bases in the middle. CDR3 length equals 15 residues. Germline loops: CDR1 LGHNA, CDR2 YNFKEQ. In DNA, the CDR3 is TGTGCCAGCAGCCAAGTTCAGGTCTCCTACAATGAGCAGTTCTTC. Residues: CASSQVQVSYNEQFF.

The chain is built from TRBV4-1 and TRBJ1-4; possibly TRBD1 for D (6 bases). Germline CDR1 and CDR2: MGHRA and YSYEKL. Trimming removed 0 bases at V and 8 bases at J, with 16 bases between. This CDR3 is 16 amino acids long. Here the CDR3 reads CASSQERAQGREKLFF. As DNA, the CDR3 is TGCGCCAGCAGCCAAGAACGGGCACAGGGACGGGAAAAACTGTTTTTT.